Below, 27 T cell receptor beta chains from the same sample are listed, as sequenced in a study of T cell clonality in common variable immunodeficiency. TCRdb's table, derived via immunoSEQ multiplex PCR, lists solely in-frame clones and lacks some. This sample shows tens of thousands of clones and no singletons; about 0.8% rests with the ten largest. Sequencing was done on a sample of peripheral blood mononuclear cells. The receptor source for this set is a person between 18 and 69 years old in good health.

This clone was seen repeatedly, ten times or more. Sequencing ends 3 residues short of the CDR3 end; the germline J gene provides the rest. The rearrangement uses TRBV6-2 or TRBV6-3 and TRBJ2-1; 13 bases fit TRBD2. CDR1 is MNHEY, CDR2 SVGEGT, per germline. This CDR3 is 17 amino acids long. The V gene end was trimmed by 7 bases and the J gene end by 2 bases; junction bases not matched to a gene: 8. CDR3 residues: CASKRTSGGSAYNEQFF. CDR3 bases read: TGTGCCAGCAAGCGGACTAGCGGGGGAAGTGCCTACAATGAG.

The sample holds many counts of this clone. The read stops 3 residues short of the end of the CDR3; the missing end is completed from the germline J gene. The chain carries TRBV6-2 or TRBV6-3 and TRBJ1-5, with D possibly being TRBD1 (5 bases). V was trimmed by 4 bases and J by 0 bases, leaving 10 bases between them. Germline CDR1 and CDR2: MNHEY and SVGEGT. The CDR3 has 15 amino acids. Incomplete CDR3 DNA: TGTGCCAGCAGTTGGCAGGGCCATAGCAATCAGCCC. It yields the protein CASSWQGHSNQP. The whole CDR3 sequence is CASSWQGHSNQPQHF.

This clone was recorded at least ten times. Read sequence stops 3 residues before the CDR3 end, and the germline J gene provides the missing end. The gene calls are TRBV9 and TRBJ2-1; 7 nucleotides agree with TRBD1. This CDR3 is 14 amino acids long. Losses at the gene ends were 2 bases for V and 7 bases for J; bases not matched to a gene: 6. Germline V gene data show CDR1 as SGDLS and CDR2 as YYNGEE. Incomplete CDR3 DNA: TGTGCCAGCAGCGTTCGGGACAGTCTGAATGAG. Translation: CASSVRDSLNE. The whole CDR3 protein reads CASSVRDSLNEQFF.

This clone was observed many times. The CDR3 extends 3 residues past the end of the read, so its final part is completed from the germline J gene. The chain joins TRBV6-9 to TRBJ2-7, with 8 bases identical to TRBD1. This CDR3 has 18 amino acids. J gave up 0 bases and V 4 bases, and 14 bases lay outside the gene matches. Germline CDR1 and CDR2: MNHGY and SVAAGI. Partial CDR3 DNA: TGTGCCAGCAGTTCAACCGCGCTCGGGACAGGATACTCCTACGAG. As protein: CASSSTALGTGYSYE. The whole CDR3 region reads CASSSTALGTGYSYEQYF.

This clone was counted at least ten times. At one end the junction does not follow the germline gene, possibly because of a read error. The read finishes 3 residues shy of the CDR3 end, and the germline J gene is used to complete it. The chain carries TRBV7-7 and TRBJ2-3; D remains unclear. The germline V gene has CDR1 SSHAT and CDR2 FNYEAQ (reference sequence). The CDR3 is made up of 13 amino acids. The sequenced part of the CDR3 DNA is TGTGCTAGCAGCCCAGGTGGAGCAGATACG. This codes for CASSPGGADT. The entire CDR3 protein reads CASSPGGADTQYF.

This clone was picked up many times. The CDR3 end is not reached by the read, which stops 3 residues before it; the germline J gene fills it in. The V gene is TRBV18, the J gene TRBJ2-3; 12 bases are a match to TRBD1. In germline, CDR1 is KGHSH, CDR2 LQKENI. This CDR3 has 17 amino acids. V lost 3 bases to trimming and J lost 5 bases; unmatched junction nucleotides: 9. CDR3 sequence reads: CASSPGQGAHSGDTQYF. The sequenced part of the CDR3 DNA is TGTGCCAGCTCACCGGGACAGGGGGCGCATTCGGGAGATACG.

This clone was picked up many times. This chain's CDR3 is CASSSRDRGSNTEAFF. The sequenced part of the CDR3 DNA is TGTGCCAGCAGCTCCCGGGACAGGGGCTCGAACACTGAA. This sequence joins TRBV7-8 and TRBJ1-1; 10 bases are shared with TRBD1. The read terminates 3 residues ahead of where the CDR3 ends, so the germline J gene completes it. Germline CDR1 is SGHVS and CDR2 is FQNEAQ. This CDR3 has 16 amino acids. V trimming: 4 bases; J trimming: 1 base; junction bases outside the gene matches: 6.

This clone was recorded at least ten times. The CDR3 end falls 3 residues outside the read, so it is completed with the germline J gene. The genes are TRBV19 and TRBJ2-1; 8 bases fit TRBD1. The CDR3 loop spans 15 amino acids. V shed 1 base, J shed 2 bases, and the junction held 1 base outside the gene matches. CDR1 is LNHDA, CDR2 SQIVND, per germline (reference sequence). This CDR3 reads CASSIGTGTYNEQFF. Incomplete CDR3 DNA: TGTGCCAGTAGTATAGGGACAGGGACCTACAATGAG.

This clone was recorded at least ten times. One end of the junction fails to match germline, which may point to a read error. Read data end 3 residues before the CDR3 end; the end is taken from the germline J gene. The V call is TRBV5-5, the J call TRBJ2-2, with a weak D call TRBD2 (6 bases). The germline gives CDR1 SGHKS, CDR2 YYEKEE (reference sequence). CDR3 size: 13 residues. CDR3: CAGSGDYTGELFF. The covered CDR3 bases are TGTGCCGGCAGTGGGGACTACACCGGGGAG.

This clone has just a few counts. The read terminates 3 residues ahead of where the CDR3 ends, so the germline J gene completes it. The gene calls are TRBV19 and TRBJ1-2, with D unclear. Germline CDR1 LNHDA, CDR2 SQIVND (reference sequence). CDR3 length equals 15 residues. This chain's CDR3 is CASSIALDRSYDYTF. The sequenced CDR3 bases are TGTGCCAGTAGTATTGCCCTAGACCGCTCCTACGAC.

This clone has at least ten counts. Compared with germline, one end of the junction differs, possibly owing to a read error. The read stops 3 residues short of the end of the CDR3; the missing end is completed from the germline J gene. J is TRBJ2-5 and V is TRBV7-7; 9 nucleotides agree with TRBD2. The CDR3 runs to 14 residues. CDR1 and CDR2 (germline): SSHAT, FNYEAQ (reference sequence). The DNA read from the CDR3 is TGTGCTAGCAGCCCCGGGACTAGCTGGGAGACC. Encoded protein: CASSPGTSWET. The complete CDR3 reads CASSPGTSWETQYF.

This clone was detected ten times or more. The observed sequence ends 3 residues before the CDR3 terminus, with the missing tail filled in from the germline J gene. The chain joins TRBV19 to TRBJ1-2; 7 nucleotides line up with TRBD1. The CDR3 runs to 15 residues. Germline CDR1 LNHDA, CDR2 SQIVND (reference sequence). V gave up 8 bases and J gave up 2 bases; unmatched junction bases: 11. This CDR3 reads CASSQGPMANYGYTF. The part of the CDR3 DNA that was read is TGTGCCAGTTCACAGGGGCCCATGGCCAACTATGGC.

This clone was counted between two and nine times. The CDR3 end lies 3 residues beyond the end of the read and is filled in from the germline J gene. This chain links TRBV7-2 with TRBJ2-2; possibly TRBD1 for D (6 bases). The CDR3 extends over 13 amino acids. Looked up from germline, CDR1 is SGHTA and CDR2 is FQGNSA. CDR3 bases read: TGTGCCAGCAGCCGGACAGATGAAGCACCG. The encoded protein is CASSRTDEAP. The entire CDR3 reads CASSRTDEAPLFF. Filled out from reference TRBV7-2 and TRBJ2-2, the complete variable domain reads GAGVSQSPSNKVTEKGKDVELRCDPISGHTALYWYRQSLGQGLEFLIYFQGNSAPDKSGLPSDRFSAERTGGSVSTLTIQRTQQEDSAVYLCASSRTDEAPLFFGEGSRLTVL.

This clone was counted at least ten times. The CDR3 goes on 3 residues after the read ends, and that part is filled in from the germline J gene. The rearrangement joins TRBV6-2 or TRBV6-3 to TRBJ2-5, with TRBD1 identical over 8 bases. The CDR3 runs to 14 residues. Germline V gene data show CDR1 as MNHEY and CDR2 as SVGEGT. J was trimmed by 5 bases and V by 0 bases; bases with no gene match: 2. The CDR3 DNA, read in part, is TGTGCCAGCAGTTACTCGAACAGGGGGGAGACC. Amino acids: CASSYSNRGET. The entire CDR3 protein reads CASSYSNRGETQYF.

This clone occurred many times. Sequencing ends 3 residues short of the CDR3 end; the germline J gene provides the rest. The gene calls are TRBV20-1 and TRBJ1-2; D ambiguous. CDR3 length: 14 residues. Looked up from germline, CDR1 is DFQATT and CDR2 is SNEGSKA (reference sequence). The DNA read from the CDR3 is TGCAGTGCTAGAGATTCGCTGATTCTATGGGGC. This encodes CSARDSLILWG. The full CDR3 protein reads CSARDSLILWGYTF.

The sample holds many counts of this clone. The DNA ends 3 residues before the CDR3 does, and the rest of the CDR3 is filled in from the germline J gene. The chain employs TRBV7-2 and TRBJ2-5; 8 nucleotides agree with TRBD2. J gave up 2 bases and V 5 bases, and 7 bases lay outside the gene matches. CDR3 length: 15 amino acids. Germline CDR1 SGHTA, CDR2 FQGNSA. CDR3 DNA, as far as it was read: TGTGCCAGCAGCCAAGGGGGGACTAGTCAAGAGACC. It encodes CASSQGGTSQET. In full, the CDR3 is CASSQGGTSQETQYF.

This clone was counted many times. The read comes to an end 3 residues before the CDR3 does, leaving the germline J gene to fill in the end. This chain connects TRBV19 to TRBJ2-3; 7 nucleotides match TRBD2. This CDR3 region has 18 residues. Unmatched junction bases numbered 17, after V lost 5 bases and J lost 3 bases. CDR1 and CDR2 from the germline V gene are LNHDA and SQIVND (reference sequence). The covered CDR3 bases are TGTGCCAGTAGTCCCAGCGCCCGGGCAGGGAGGGAGACAGATACG. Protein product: CASSPSARAGRETDT. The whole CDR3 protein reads CASSPSARAGRETDTQYF.

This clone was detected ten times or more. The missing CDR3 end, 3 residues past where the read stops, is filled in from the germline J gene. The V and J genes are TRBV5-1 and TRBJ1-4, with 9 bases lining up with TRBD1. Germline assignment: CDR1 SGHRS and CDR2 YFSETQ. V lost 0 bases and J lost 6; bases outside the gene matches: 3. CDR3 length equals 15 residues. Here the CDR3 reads CASSLGGQGHEKLFF. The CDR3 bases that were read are TGCGCCAGCAGCTTGGGTGGACAGGGGCATGAAAAA.

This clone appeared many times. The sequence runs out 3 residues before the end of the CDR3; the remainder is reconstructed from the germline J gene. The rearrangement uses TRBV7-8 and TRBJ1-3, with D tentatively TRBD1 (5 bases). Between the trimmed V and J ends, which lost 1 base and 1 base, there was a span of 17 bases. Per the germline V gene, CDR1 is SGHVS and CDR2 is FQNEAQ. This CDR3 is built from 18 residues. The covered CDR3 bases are TGTGCCAGCAGCTTAGTAACGGCAGGGTGGTTGTCTGGAAACACC. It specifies CASSLVTAGWLSGNT. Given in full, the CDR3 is CASSLVTAGWLSGNTIYF.

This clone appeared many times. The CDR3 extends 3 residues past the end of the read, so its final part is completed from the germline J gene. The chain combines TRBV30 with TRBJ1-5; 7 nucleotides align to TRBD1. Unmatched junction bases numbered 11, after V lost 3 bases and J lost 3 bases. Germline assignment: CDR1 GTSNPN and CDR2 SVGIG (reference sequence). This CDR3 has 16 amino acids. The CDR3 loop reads CAWRRGEGTDNQPQHF. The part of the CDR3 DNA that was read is TGTGCCTGGAGGCGCGGTGAGGGGACAGACAATCAGCCC.

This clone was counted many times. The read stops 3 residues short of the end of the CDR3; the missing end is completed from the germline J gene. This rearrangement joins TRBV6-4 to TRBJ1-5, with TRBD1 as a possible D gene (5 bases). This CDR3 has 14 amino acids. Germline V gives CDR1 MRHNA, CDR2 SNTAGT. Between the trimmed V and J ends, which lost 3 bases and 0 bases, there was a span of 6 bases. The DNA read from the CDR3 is TGTGCCAGCAGTGAAGGGGATAGCAATCAGCCC. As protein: CASSEGDSNQP. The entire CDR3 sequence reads CASSEGDSNQPQHF.

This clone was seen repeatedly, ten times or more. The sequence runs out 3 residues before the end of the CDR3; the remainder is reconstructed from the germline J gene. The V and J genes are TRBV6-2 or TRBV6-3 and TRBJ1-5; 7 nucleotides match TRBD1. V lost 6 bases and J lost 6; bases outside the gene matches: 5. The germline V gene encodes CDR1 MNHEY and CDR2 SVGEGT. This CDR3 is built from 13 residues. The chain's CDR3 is CASSPTGPQPQHF. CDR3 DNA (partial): TGTGCCAGCAGCCCGACAGGGCCTCAGCCC.

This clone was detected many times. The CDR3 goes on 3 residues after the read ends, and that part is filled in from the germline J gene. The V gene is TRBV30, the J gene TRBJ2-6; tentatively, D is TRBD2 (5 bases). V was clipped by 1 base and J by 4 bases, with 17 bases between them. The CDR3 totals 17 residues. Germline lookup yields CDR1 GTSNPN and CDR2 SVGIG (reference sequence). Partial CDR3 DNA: TGTGCCTGGAGTGAGCTAGCCTCCTGGGCGGGGGCCAACGTC. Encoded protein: CAWSELASWAGANV. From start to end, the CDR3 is CAWSELASWAGANVLTF.

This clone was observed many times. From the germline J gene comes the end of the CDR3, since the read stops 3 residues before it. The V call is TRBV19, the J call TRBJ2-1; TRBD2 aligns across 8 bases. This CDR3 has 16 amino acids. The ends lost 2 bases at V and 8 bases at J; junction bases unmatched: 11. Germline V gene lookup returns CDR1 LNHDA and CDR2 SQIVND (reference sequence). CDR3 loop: CASSIRAGLEGDEQFF. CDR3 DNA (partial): TGTGCCAGTAGTATACGGGCGGGACTAGAAGGGGATGAG. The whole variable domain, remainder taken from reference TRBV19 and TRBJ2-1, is DGGITQSPKYLFRKEGQNVTLSCEQNLNHDAMYWYRQDPGQGLRLIYYSQIVNDFQKGDIAEGYSVSREKKESFPLTVTSAQKNPTAFYLCASSIRAGLEGDEQFFGPGTRLTVL.

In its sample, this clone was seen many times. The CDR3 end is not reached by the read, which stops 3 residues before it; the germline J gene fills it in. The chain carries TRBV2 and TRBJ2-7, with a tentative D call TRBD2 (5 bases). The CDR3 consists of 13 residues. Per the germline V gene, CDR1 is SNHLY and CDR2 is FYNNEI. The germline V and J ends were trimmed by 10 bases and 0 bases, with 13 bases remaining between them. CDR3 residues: CAKRAGPSYEQYF. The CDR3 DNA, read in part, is TGTGCCAAAAGGGCGGGCCCCTCCTACGAG.

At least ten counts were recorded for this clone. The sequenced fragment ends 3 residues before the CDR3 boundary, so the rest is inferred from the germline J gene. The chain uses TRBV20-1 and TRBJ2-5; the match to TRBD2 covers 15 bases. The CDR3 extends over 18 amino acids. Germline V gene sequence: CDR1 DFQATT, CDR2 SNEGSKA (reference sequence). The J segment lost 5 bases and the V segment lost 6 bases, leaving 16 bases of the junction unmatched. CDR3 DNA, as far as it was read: TGCAGTGCCCCCGGGACTAGCGGGAGGAAGGGAGGGGGGGAGACC. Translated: CSAPGTSGRKGGGET. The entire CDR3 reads CSAPGTSGRKGGGETQYF.

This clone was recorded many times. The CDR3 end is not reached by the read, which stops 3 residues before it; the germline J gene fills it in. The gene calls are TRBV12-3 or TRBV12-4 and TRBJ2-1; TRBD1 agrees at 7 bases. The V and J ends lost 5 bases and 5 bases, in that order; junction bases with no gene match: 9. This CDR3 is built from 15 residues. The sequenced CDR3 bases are TGTGCCAGCAGTCACTACCGGGACAGCAACAATGAG. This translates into CASSHYRDSNNE. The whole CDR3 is CASSHYRDSNNEQFF.